Sequencing of this TCR beta chain was carried out in a study of CD8 T cells in ankylosing spondylitis. With molecular barcodes, quantitative 5'-RACE was used to make the TCR beta libraries. TCRdb called the 5' RACE reads again in MiXCR, with one record for every CDR3 protein. The data contain some 220,000 distinct CDR3 sequences, around 7.9% of them singletons. Findings and limits, study-wide: What seemed typical of ankylosing spondylitis blood was a TCR beta motif built from roughly eight highly homologous variants. Reportedly, disease-linked clones are significantly enriched in ankylosing spondylitis patients' matched synovial fluid. Peripheral blood samples showed relatively rare disease-linked clones, and these clones were CD8+. Some of the motif variants had earlier been found in reactive arthritis patients' fluid and blood.

This clonotype was found many times. What it binds is unknown. V dropped 3 bases and J dropped 0 bases, with 11 bases sitting between them. In germline, CDR1 is GTSNPN, CDR2 SVGIG (reference sequence). The CDR3 totals 14 residues. The chain links TRBV30 to TRBJ1-1; D not resolved. The clonotype originates from a male donor with ankylosing spondylitis. Source material: blood, either unsorted or a sorted T cell fraction (not recorded which). The CDR3 DNA follows: TGTGCCTGGAGCCCAGTGACTATGAACACTGAAGCTTTCTTT. Its protein product is CAWSPVTMNTEAFF.